These 22 T cell receptor beta chains share one sample of origin, sequenced in a study of CD4+ T cells in melanoma. The table came from immunoSEQ multiplex PCR; TCRdb's copy has only in-frame clones and leaves some out. The repertoire includes 13,000 to 15,000 clones, about 60% of them detected once, and more than 11% sits in the top ten. Material for sequencing was cells from a culture (not recorded whether cultured in vitro). The receptors stem from a human donor with melanoma.

The chain carries TRBV6-5 and TRBJ2-7; TRBD1 is a possible D gene (5 bases). Germline V CDR1 and CDR2: MNHEY, SVGAGI. Trimming took off 0 bases at V and 3 bases at J, with 12 bases between the two ends. The CDR3 is 15 amino acids. The CDR3 coding sequence is TGTGCCAGCAGTTACTCGAAGGCAGGGCACTACGAGCAGTACTTC. It codes for CASSYSKAGHYEQYF.

J is TRBJ2-2 and V is TRBV5-1; 7 bases fit TRBD1. Germline V gene lookup returns CDR1 SGHRS and CDR2 YFSETQ. The V segment lost 4 bases and the J segment 5 bases; nucleotides outside the gene matches: 8. This CDR3 spans 15 amino acids. The chain's CDR3 is CASSQDRAGTGELFF. The CDR3, as DNA: TGCGCCAGCAGCCAAGACAGGGCCGGGACCGGGGAGCTGTTTTTT.

V usage is TRBV5-1 and J usage is TRBJ1-1, with 7 bases lining up with TRBD1. The CDR3 length is 14 residues. Germline values: CDR1 SGHRS, CDR2 YFSETQ. J gave up 6 bases and V 4 bases, and 9 bases lay outside the gene matches. The CDR3 sequence is CASSLQGGVSEAFF. The DNA of the CDR3 is TGCGCCAGCAGCCTTCAGGGGGGCGTATCTGAAGCTTTCTTT.

This clone was detected only once. The rearrangement uses TRBV7-8 and TRBJ1-1, with D unclear. This CDR3 is built from 13 residues. V was shortened by 5 bases and J by 3 bases, with 10 bases between the two germline ends. Germline assignment: CDR1 SGHVS and CDR2 FQNEAQ. This CDR3 is CASSLNSDTEAFF. The CDR3 DNA is TGTGCCAGCAGCCTTAACAGCGACACTGAAGCTTTCTTT.

The chain recombines TRBV9 with TRBJ2-1; D ambiguous. From germline, CDR1 is SGDLS and CDR2 YYNGEE. V was clipped by 4 bases and J by 10 bases, with 30 bases between them. This CDR3 comprises 18 residues. In nucleotides, the CDR3 is TGTGCCAGCAGCCCCCTGGCTCCCGTGATTGGATCGGTTGGCGAGCAGTTCTTC. Translation: CASSPLAPVIGSVGEQFF.

The chain has TRBV10-3 and TRBJ2-7; 7 bases line up with TRBD1. J lost 3 bases, V lost 6 bases, and 8 bases had no gene match. Looked up from germline, CDR1 is ENHRY and CDR2 is SYGVKD. The CDR3 is 14 amino acids. The CDR3 spells CAISRQGTYYEQYF. The DNA for the CDR3 is TGTGCCATCAGCAGACAGGGAACCTACTACGAGCAGTACTTC.

The chain combines TRBV15 with TRBJ2-3; unclear D gene. The germline CDR1 and CDR2 sequences are LNHNV and YYDKDF (reference sequence). There are 13 residues in the CDR3. The germline V and J ends were trimmed by 1 base and 4 bases, with 6 bases remaining between them. CDR3 region: CATSRVQADTQYF. CDR3 in DNA: TGTGCCACCAGCAGAGTGCAGGCAGATACGCAGTATTTT.

The gene calls are TRBV5-4 and TRBJ2-7, with D maybe TRBD1 (5 bases). The CDR3 totals 13 residues. The germline CDR1 and CDR2 sequences are SGHNT and YYREEE (reference sequence). Trimming pared 4 bases from V and 1 base from J, leaving 9 bases between. For the CDR3, the DNA is TGTGCCAGCAGCACTCGACAGTCCTACGAGCAGTACTTC. It specifies CASSTRQSYEQYF.

The chain combines TRBV19 with TRBJ1-1; 8 nucleotides agree with TRBD1. Germline V gene lookup returns CDR1 LNHDA and CDR2 SQIVND (reference sequence). This CDR3 is built from 15 residues. Germline trimming cut 3 bases from V and 3 bases from J; bases unmatched to any gene: 6. The CDR3 DNA follows: TGTGCCAGTAGTATGGGTACAGGGGGTCACACTGAAGCTTTCTTT. Amino acids: CASSMGTGGHTEAFF.

The sample holds a few counts of this clone. The rearrangement uses TRBV6-5 and TRBJ1-2; D unresolved. This CDR3 spans 13 amino acids. CDR1 MNHEY and CDR2 SVGAGI come from the germline V gene. V was cut by 0 bases and J by 6 bases, with 8 bases left in between. DNA of the CDR3: TGTGCCAGCAGTTACTCGCAGCGGAATGGCTACACCTTC. Translating it yields CASSYSQRNGYTF.

The chain is built from TRBV6-1 and TRBJ1-2; tentative D call: TRBD1 (6 bases). The V gene's germline CDR1 is MNHNS and CDR2 SASEGT. The CDR3 spans 15 residues. V lost 1 base, J lost 1 base, and 10 bases lay in between. CDR3 sequence (DNA): TGTGCCAGCAGTGAAGGAGGGGGGGGTAACTATGGCTACACCTTC. It translates to CASSEGGGGNYGYTF.

The V gene is TRBV6-1, the J gene TRBJ2-1; D is uncertain. Germline loops: CDR1 MNHNS, CDR2 SASEGT. V was cut by 1 base and J by 7 bases, with 8 bases left in between. This CDR3 is built from 13 residues. The CDR3 DNA reads as TGTGCCAGCAGTGAAGTTTGGGGTAATGAGCAGTTCTTC. Its protein product is CASSEVWGNEQFF.

There are a few counts of this clone. Written as DNA, the CDR3 is TGTGCCATCAGTGGGACAGGGAGGGATTCACCCCTCCACTTT. Its protein is CAISGTGRDSPLHF. The V gene is TRBV10-3, the J gene TRBJ1-6; TRBD1 aligns across 8 bases. The CDR3 length is 14 residues. Germline lookup yields CDR1 ENHRY and CDR2 SYGVKD. V was pared by 4 bases and J by 8 bases, with 4 bases of the junction left unmatched.

This clone was recorded a few times. This rearrangement joins TRBV18 to TRBJ1-2; perhaps TRBD1 as D (6 bases). V dropped 3 bases and J dropped 2 bases, with 13 bases sitting between them. CDR3 length: 15 amino acids. Germline V gene lookup returns CDR1 KGHSH and CDR2 LQKENI. Here the CDR3 reads CASSPGGSRNYGYTF. Here the CDR3 DNA reads TGTGCCAGCTCACCGGGGGGCTCGCGGAACTATGGCTACACCTTC.

The chain is built from TRBV7-8 and TRBJ1-1, with D possibly TRBD1 on 6 matching bases. V was cut by 0 bases and J by 10 bases, with 18 bases left in between. Germline-derived CDR1 and CDR2 are SGHVS and FQNEAQ. The CDR3 extends over 15 amino acids. DNA for the CDR3: TGTGCCAGCAGCTTAGCGGGGGCGGGTCGGTCCCGAGCTTTCTTT. Encoded protein: CASSLAGAGRSRAFF. The entire variable domain, with the rest obtained from reference TRBV7-8 and TRBJ1-1, is as follows: GAGVSQSPRYKVAKRGQDVALRCDPISGHVSLFWYQQALGQGPEFLTYFQNEAQLDKSGLPSDRFFAERPEGSVSTLKIQRTQQEDSAVYLCASSLAGAGRSRAFFGQGTRLTVV.

The chain uses TRBV5-1 and TRBJ2-2, with D perhaps TRBD2 (6 bases). This CDR3 has 14 amino acids. The germline gives CDR1 SGHRS, CDR2 YFSETQ. Trimming took off 9 bases at V and 3 bases at J, with 15 bases between the two ends. CDR3 loop: CATKLAPHTGELFF. In DNA form, the CDR3 reads TGCGCCACTAAGCTAGCGCCGCACACCGGGGAGCTGTTTTTT.

The J gene is TRBJ2-5, the V gene TRBV4-2; TRBD2 matches at 12 bases. CDR3 length: 18 residues. The J segment lost 4 bases and the V segment lost 0 bases, leaving 9 bases of the junction unmatched. CDR1 and CDR2 (germline): LGHNA, YNFKEQ. The CDR3 is CASSQDWLAGGPGETQYF. CDR3 nucleotide sequence: TGTGCCAGCAGCCAAGATTGGCTAGCGGGGGGGCCTGGAGAGACCCAGTACTTC.

V and J are TRBV7-2 and TRBJ2-7; a weak D match, TRBD2 (5 bases). The germline V gene has CDR1 SGHTA and CDR2 FQGNSA. V gave up 1 base and J gave up 7 bases, with 26 bases separating them. This CDR3 contains 18 residues. CDR3: CASSLVRRFGGPSTEQYF. Here the CDR3 DNA reads TGTGCCAGCAGCTTAGTGAGGCGGTTCGGCGGGCCCTCTACGGAGCAGTACTTC.

Only a few counts were recorded for this clone. As DNA, the CDR3 is TGTGCCAGCAGTGAAGCATCCGGGAGAGCCTACGAGCAGTACTTC. Translation gives CASSEASGRAYEQYF. This rearrangement joins TRBV6-1 to TRBJ2-7; perhaps TRBD2 as D (6 bases). The CDR3 extends over 15 amino acids. Germline V gene data show CDR1 as MNHNS and CDR2 as SASEGT. The germline V and J ends were trimmed by 0 bases and 2 bases, with 11 bases remaining between them.

V and J are TRBV5-1 and TRBJ2-7; 14 nucleotides agree with TRBD2. The V segment lost 0 bases and the J segment 4 bases; nucleotides outside the gene matches: 3. From germline, CDR1 is SGHRS and CDR2 YFSETQ. CDR3 size: 16 residues. The CDR3 loop is CASSLGGTSGGYEQYF. The CDR3, as DNA: TGCGCCAGCAGCTTGGGGGGGACTAGCGGGGGATACGAGCAGTACTTC.

A few counts support this clone. This chain uses TRBV5-1 with TRBJ1-2; 7 bases agree with TRBD1. The CDR3 contains 14 residues. The germline gives CDR1 SGHRS, CDR2 YFSETQ. The J segment lost 2 bases and the V segment lost 7 bases, leaving 8 bases of the junction unmatched. CDR3 DNA: TGCGCCAGCGGGCCGGACAGGCCCAACTATGGCTACACCTTC. This translates into CASGPDRPNYGYTF.

CDR3: CASSERGGAIIFYGYTF. In DNA, the CDR3 is TGTGCCAGCAGTGAAAGAGGGGGGGCTATAATATTCTATGGCTACACCTTC. The J gene is TRBJ1-2, the V gene TRBV6-1, with a weak D call TRBD1 (6 bases). The CDR3 spans 17 residues. CDR1 MNHNS and CDR2 SASEGT come from the germline V gene. V was clipped by 2 bases and J by 4 bases, with 20 bases between them.